This TCR beta chain was captured in a study of T cell responses to AZD1222 COVID-19 vaccine. Germline V gene sequence: CDR1 MNHEY, CDR2 SMNVEV (reference sequence). V was shortened by 1 base and J by 8 bases, with 12 bases between the two germline ends. The CDR3 has 14 amino acids. Overall study results and limits: Nearly half of spike-specific TCRs reportedly target unmutated variant regions. Regions 160-218 and 743-854 held dominance among vaccine-associated CD4 TCRs, which spanned spike. A mostly white British donor set with more females was recruited, and clonal diversity was possibly underestimated. Among AZD1222 vaccinees, only 5 to 7 were seropositive at baseline.

Points on this clone: Antigen specificity is unknown.

Only in-frame clones appear in the TCRdb table, and some are missing; sequencing was by immunoSEQ multiplex PCR. The sample has roughly 80,000 clones; under 95% are singletons. V gene TRBV27 combines with J gene TRBJ2-1, with D maybe TRBD2 (5 bases). This clonotype was obtained from an adult in good health. The sequences come from peripheral blood, collected on day 0 of MenACWY control vaccination. The CDR3 loop reads CASSLFSGRDEQFF. The CDR3 DNA follows: TGTGCCAGCAGTTTATTCAGTGGGAGAGATGAGCAGTTCTTC.